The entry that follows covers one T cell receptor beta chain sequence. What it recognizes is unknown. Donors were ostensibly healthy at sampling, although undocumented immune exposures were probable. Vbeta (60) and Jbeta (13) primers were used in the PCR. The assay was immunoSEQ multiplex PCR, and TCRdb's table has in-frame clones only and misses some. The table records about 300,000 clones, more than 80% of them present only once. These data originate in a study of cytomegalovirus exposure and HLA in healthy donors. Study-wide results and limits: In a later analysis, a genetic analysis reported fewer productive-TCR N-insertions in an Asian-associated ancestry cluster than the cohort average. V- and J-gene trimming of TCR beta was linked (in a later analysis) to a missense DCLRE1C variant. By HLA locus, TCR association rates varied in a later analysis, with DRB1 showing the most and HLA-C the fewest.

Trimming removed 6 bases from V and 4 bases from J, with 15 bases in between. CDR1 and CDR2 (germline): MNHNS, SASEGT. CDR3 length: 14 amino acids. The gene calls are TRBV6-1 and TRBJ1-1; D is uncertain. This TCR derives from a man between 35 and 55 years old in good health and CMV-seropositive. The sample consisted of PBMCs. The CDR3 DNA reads TGTGCCAGCAGAATACACAACCGGGGCACTGAAGCTTTCTTT. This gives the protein CASRIHNRGTEAFF.